This TCR beta chain was captured by sequencing in a study of blood T cell repertoires in COVID-19. Produced via immunoSEQ multiplex PCR; TCRdb's table is partial and in-frame only. The table records some 290,000 clones, roughly 79% of them present only once. This CDR3 region has 15 residues. Between the trimmed V and J ends, which lost 0 bases and 0 bases, there was a span of 8 bases. Germline CDR1 reads LNHNV; CDR2 reads YYDKDF (reference sequence). J is TRBJ1-2 and V is TRBV15, with no clear D. Sequencing was done on a sample of peripheral blood. This clonotype was obtained from a woman aged 60-70 years with active or convalescent COVID-19. The DNA for the CDR3 is TGTGCCACCAGCAGAGACAGGAAAGCTAACTATGGCTACACCTTC. Its protein is CATSRDRKANYGYTF.